Sequencing of this TCR beta chain was carried out in a study of blood T cell repertoires in COVID-19 (dated by TCRdb to 2018 to 2020). Context from the whole study: Collaborator samples came from the United States, Italy and Spain and covered acute and convalescent phases of COVID-19. The repertoires were made available in a free public database intended to serve as a resource for research on the immune response to SARS-CoV-2. Sample metadata almost always included a de-identified subject ID, COVID-19 status, age in years and sex. Deeply sampled blood TCRbeta repertoires from subjects exposed to, actively infected with, or recovered from COVID-19 were included in the dataset. The samples were drawn from the first 160 participants of the ongoing ImmuneRACE study and from more than 1,000 subjects provided by 6 global collaborators. HLA class I and class II types, where available, came from metadata supplied by the sample provider rather than from assay-based typing. The material from the prospective study consisted of cDNA or gDNA derived from T cells, B-cell-depleted T cells, or PBMCs. Broad study findings and their caveats: The quantity of clinical and demographic metadata differed by source and by participant and was supplied without curation.

TCRbeta CDR3 regions were amplified from genomic DNA by means of the immunoSEQ Assay, a bias-controlled multiplex PCR. In the original analysis: Within the assay, amplification of reference gene primers was used to estimate how many nucleated cells each sample contained. To quantify the absolute abundance of each unique TCRbeta CDR3 rearrangement, sequence reads were collapsed and filtered. For each sample, productive Simpson clonality was calculated by taking the square root of Simpson's diversity index across productive rearrangements. Sourced from immuneACCESS, this table was stored by TCRdb with only in-frame sequences that have V and J called. A share of the clones is absent; for the studies checked, an unresolved V gene accounts for under half, and the remainder has no known explanation. For V, J and clone size, that table is used; D and trimming come from the DNA. The sample table lists 55,000 to 80,000 clones, 88% of them with a count of one. The ten top clones hold over 25% of the sample.

Of note for this clone: What antigen it recognizes has not been identified. No base qualities exist here, and no much larger clone lies one base off it.

Taken from cysteine to phenylalanine, the CDR3 has 13 residues. The sequence is cut down to CDR3 DNA, 39 bases in frame from base 1. V drops 4 bases and J drops 6 bases, leaving 12 bases in between. For CDR1 and CDR2, the germline V gene lists SGHRS and YFSETQ. The collaborating institutions used their own protocols to collect whole blood in K2EDTA tubes. For TCRbeta analysis, collaborator samples were shipped as frozen whole blood, as isolated PBMCs, or as DNA extracted from either sample type. Specimen: peripheral blood. This clonotype originated in a man over 45 with acute or convalescent COVID-19. The chain couples TRBV5-1 to TRBJ2-3, with a weak D call of TRBD2 (5 bases match). CDR3 protein: CASSLIRGDTQYF. The DNA reads TGCGCCAGCAGCCTTATTCGGGGTGATACGCAGTATTTT.